One and the same sample provided the 18 T cell receptor beta chains below, sequenced in a study of long-term antiretroviral therapy in people with HIV. It was version v3.0 of the immunoSEQ assay that was run at survey level. Clones were sequenced by immunoSEQ multiplex PCR, and TCRdb holds only the in-frame ones, with some missing. The table has tens of thousands of clones, approximately 82% seen once; the top ten hold 2.3%. Here the sequenced sample was unsorted PBMCs, taken 3 years after starting antiretroviral therapy. The source is a man aged 45-65 years with HIV.

The chain links TRBV27 to TRBJ2-6; no reliable D call. The V gene's germline CDR1 is MNHEY and CDR2 SMNVEV (reference sequence). This CDR3 comprises 14 residues. V was shortened by 6 bases and J by 0 bases, with 6 bases between the two germline ends. CDR3 residues: CASSWDSGANVLTF. Written as DNA, the CDR3 is TGTGCCAGCAGCTGGGACTCTGGGGCCAACGTCCTGACTTTC.

The chain is built from TRBV11-3 and TRBJ2-3; no reliable D call. V was pared by 5 bases and J by 0 bases, with 9 bases between. Germline assignment: CDR1 SGHNT and CDR2 YENEEA. CDR3 length: 14 residues. CDR3: CASSRAWSTDTQYF. The CDR3 DNA reads TGTGCCAGCAGCCGGGCGTGGAGCACAGATACGCAGTATTTT.

This clone occurred once. The genes are TRBV28 and TRBJ1-4; 7 nucleotides agree with TRBD1. CDR1 is MDHEN, CDR2 SYDVKM, per germline. V was pared by 4 bases and J by 0 bases, with 8 bases of the junction left unmatched. The CDR3 spans 17 residues. CDR3 sequence reads: CASSSTGQAATNEKLFF. The CDR3 nucleotides read TGTGCCAGCAGTTCTACCGGACAGGCAGCAACTAATGAAAAACTGTTTTTT. The variable domain in full, with the rest retrieved from reference TRBV28 and TRBJ1-4, is DVKVTQSSRYLVKRTGEKVFLECVQDMDHENMFWYRQDPGLGLRLIYFSYDVKMKEKGDIPEGYSVSREKKERFSLILESASTNQTSMYLCASSSTGQAATNEKLFFGSGTQLSVL.

This clone has only one observation. The chain carries TRBV7-9 and TRBJ1-2, with D hard to call. V lost 5 bases to trimming and J lost 7 bases, with 17 bases between them. The CDR3 consists of 14 residues. The germline V gene encodes CDR1 SEHNR and CDR2 FQNEAQ (reference sequence). The CDR3 sequence: CASSPTHGRLGYTF. CDR3 in DNA: TGTGCCAGCAGCCCGACCCACGGGAGACTTGGCTACACCTTC.

V and J are TRBV5-6 and TRBJ1-2; TRBD1 agrees at 7 bases. V was clipped by 6 bases and J by 10 bases; unmatched bases: 15. CDR1 and CDR2 from the germline V gene are SGHDT and YYEEEE. The length of the CDR3 is 14 residues. The CDR3 loop reads CASTEGAADIVYTF. In DNA, the CDR3 is TGTGCCAGCACCGAGGGGGCAGCGGATATCGTCTACACCTTC.

This clone has a single count. The chain joins TRBV5-1 to TRBJ2-1, with a tentative D call TRBD2 (6 bases). Trimming took off 3 bases at V and 2 bases at J, with 9 bases between the two ends. This CDR3 contains 14 residues. Germline-derived CDR1 and CDR2 are SGHRS and YFSETQ. Here the CDR3 reads CASSWRGPYNEQFF. DNA of the CDR3: TGCGCCAGCAGCTGGAGGGGACCCTACAATGAGCAGTTCTTC. Complete variable domain (other parts from reference TRBV5-1 and TRBJ2-1): KAGVTQTPRYLIKTRGQQVTLSCSPISGHRSVSWYQQTPGQGLQFLFEYFSETQRNKGNFPGRFSGRQFSNSRSEMNVSTLELGDSALYLCASSWRGPYNEQFFGPGTRLTVL.

The chain employs TRBV29-1 and TRBJ2-1; 8 bases agree with TRBD1. The V segment lost 6 bases and the J segment 9 bases; nucleotides outside the gene matches: 13. The germline V gene has CDR1 SQVTM and CDR2 ANQGSEA. The CDR3 contains 14 residues. CDR3 sequence: CSVSPGQDLIEQFF. The DNA of the CDR3 is TGCAGCGTGTCTCCGGGACAGGACCTGATTGAGCAGTTCTTC.

The chain combines TRBV7-9 with TRBJ1-4; D is unclear. The germline V and J ends were trimmed by 1 base and 2 bases, with 8 bases remaining between them. The length of the CDR3 is 15 residues. Germline-derived CDR1 and CDR2 are SEHNR and FQNEAQ (reference sequence). This CDR3 is CASSLDAATNEKLFF. Here the CDR3 DNA reads TGTGCCAGCAGCTTAGATGCGGCCACTAATGAAAAACTGTTTTTT.

The chain recombines TRBV5-6 with TRBJ2-7; D perhaps matches TRBD1 (6 bases). The germline V gene has CDR1 SGHDT and CDR2 YYEEEE. Between the trimmed V and J ends, which lost 0 bases and 2 bases, there was a span of 18 bases. This CDR3 comprises 17 residues. The CDR3 spells CASSLGLGTYETYEQYF. CDR3 coding DNA: TGTGCCAGCAGCTTGGGGTTAGGGACATATGAGACCTACGAGCAGTACTTC. The complete variable domain, with remaining parts taken from reference TRBV5-6 and TRBJ2-7, reads DAGVTQSPTHLIKTRGQQVTLRCSPKSGHDTVSWYQQALGQGPQFIFQYYEEEERQRGNFPDRFSGHQFPNYSSELNVNALLLGDSALYLCASSLGLGTYETYEQYFGPGTRLTVT.

The gene calls are TRBV15 and TRBJ1-1; 7 bases agree with TRBD1. V lost 3 bases, J lost 4 bases, and 2 bases stayed unmatched. The CDR3 runs to 13 residues. The germline V gene has CDR1 LNHNV and CDR2 YYDKDF (reference sequence). CDR3 sequence: CATSRAGGTEAFF. The CDR3 coding sequence is TGTGCCACCAGCAGGGCAGGGGGCACTGAAGCTTTCTTT.

This clone was seen only once. The rearrangement joins TRBV29-1 to TRBJ2-5; D ambiguous. This CDR3 is 12 amino acids long. V was clipped by 4 bases and J by 1 base, with 7 bases between them. Germline assignment: CDR1 SQVTM and CDR2 ANQGSEA. CDR3 protein: CSVAPSQETQYF. The CDR3 bases are TGCAGCGTTGCACCGTCCCAAGAGACCCAGTACTTC.

This clone was found a few times. The chain combines TRBV2 with TRBJ1-5; TRBD1 aligns across 8 bases. The CDR3 is 16 amino acids. The V segment lost 6 bases and the J segment 0 bases; nucleotides outside the gene matches: 7. The V gene's germline CDR1 is SNHLY and CDR2 FYNNEI. In DNA form, the CDR3 reads TGTGCCAGCAGCGGGACAGGTCTTTATAGCAATCAGCCCCAGCATTTT. Its protein is CASSGTGLYSNQPQHF.

The gene calls are TRBV28 and TRBJ1-6, with 7 positions matching TRBD1. The V gene's germline CDR1 is MDHEN and CDR2 SYDVKM. Trimming cost V 6 bases and J 5 bases; bases outside gene matches: 7. This CDR3 spans 15 amino acids. In DNA, the CDR3 is TGTGCCAGCAGACCTTCCGGGACAGATAATTCACCCCTCCACTTT. Protein: CASRPSGTDNSPLHF.

The chain carries TRBV20-1 and TRBJ2-1, with a weak D call TRBD1 (5 bases). This CDR3 is built from 11 residues. V was cut by 3 bases and J by 8 bases, with 8 bases left in between. Germline V gene data show CDR1 as DFQATT and CDR2 as SNEGSKA (reference sequence). The chain's CDR3 is CSASPGHEQFF. The DNA for the CDR3 is TGCAGTGCTAGCCCAGGGCATGAGCAGTTCTTC.

This clone was seen a handful of times. The chain has TRBV28 and TRBJ2-7; no clear D gene. The CDR3 loop spans 12 amino acids. With 5 bases removed from V and 6 bases from J, the gap between germline ends came to 11 bases. From germline, CDR1 is MDHEN and CDR2 SYDVKM. The CDR3 sequence is CASSLRVGEQYF. The CDR3 DNA reads as TGTGCCAGCAGTCTTAGAGTGGGCGAGCAGTACTTC.

The chain combines TRBV6-6 with TRBJ2-7, with 10 bases identical to TRBD1. This CDR3 is built from 15 residues. Germline V lookup: CDR1 MNHNY, CDR2 SVGAGI (reference sequence). Trimming at V came to 4 bases and at J to 6 bases, leaving 9 bases not matched to a gene. CDR3 in amino acids: CASSFRTGGMGEQYF. The CDR3 DNA sequence: TGTGCCAGCAGTTTCCGGACAGGGGGTATGGGCGAGCAGTACTTC.

This chain uses TRBV5-1 with TRBJ1-2; tentative D call: TRBD1 (6 bases). V was trimmed by 3 bases and J by 3 bases, leaving 12 bases between them. This CDR3 comprises 14 residues. Looked up from germline, CDR1 is SGHRS and CDR2 is YFSETQ. CDR3 loop: CASSSNTGYYGYTF. CDR3 DNA sequence: TGCGCCAGCAGCTCGAACACAGGGTACTATGGCTACACCTTC.

The genes are TRBV28 and TRBJ2-7, with 7 bases aligning to TRBD2. The germline V gene has CDR1 MDHEN and CDR2 SYDVKM. This CDR3 comprises 14 residues. J lost 7 bases, V lost 5 bases, and 11 bases had no gene match. In DNA, the CDR3 is TGTGCCAGCAGTCCGAGCGGGGTATTAGGAGAGCAGTACTTC. This sequence encodes CASSPSGVLGEQYF.